This T cell receptor beta chain originates from a study of identical twins. The CDR3 extends over 14 amino acids. Germline V CDR1 and CDR2: DFQATT, SNEGSKA (reference sequence). V shed 1 base, J shed 5 bases, and the junction held 5 bases outside the gene matches. This clonotype was recorded a few times. The target antigen is unknown. A single record per CDR3 protein comes from TCRdb applying MiXCR to the 5' RACE reads. The sample carries fewer than 500,000 distinct CDR3 sequences, more than 20% recorded once. Study-wide points: Researchers reported weaker excess twin sharing in beta out-of-frame sequences.

A further study also used this sample, focusing on T cells expressing NK-cell markers. That paper adds: Several of the donors carried dominant NKG2C+ clonotypes that took up 1.0-7.0% of their CD8+ T cells. The CD3+CD56-NKG2C+ fraction of several donors was likewise dominated by these clonotypes. Expanded clones of NKG2C+ T cells had an unclear HCMV specificity.

The TCR sequence derives from a young woman in good health. The sample consisted of CD4+ T cells sorted from blood. This chain links TRBV20-1 with TRBJ2-3; 8 bases are a match to TRBD2. CDR3 loop: CSARGERGKDTQYF. Here the CDR3 DNA reads TGCAGTGCTAGAGGGGAGCGGGGGAAAGATACGCAGTATTTT.